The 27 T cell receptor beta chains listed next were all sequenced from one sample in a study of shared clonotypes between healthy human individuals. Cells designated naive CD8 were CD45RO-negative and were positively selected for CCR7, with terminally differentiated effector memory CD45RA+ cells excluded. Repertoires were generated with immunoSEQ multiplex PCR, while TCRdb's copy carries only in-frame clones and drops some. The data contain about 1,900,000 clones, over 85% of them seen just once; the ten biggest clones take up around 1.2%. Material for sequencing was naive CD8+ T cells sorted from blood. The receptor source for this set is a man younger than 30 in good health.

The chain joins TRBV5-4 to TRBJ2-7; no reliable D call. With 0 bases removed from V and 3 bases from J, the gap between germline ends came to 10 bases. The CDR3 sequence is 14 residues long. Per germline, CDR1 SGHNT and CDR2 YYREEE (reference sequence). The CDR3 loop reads CASSLEASLYEQYF. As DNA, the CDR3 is TGTGCCAGCAGCTTGGAGGCCAGCCTCTACGAGCAGTACTTC. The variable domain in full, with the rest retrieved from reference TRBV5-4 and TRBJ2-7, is ETGVTQSPTHLIKTRGQQVTLRCSSQSGHNTVSWYQQALGQGPQFIFQYYREEENGRGNFPPRFSGLQFPNYSSELNVNALELDDSALYLCASSLEASLYEQYFGPGTRLTVT.

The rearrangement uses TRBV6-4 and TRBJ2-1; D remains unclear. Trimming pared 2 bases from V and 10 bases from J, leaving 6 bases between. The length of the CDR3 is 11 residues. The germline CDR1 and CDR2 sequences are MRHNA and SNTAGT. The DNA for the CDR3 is TGTGCCAGCAGTGACGGTTGGGAGCAGTTCTTC. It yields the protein CASSDGWEQFF.

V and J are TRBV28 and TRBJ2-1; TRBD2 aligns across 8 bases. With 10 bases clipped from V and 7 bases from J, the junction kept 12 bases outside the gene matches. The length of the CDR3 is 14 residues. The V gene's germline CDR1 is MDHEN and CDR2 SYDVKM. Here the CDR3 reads CATRWASGLNEQFF. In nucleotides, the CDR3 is TGTGCCACCCGTTGGGCTAGCGGGTTGAATGAGCAGTTCTTC.

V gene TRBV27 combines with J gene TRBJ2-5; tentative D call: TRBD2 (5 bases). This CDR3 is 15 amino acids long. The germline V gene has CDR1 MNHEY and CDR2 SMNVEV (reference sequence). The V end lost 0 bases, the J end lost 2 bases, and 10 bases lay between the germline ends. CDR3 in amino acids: CASSLSGLDQETQYF. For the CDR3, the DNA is TGTGCCAGCAGTTTATCAGGACTGGATCAAGAGACCCAGTACTTC.

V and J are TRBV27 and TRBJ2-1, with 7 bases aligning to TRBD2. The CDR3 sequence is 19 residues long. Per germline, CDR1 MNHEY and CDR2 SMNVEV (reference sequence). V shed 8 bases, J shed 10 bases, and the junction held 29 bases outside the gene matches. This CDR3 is CASGTLGPTSETYNAEQFF. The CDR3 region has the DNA TGTGCCAGCGGGACTTTGGGACCAACTAGCGAGACTTACAATGCGGAGCAGTTCTTC.

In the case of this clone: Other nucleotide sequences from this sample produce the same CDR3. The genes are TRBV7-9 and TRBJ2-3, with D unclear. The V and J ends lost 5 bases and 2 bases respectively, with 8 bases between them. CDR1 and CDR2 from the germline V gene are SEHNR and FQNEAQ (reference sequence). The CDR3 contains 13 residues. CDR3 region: CASSPESTDTQYF. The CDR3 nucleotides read TGTGCCAGCAGCCCAGAATCCACAGATACGCAGTATTTT.

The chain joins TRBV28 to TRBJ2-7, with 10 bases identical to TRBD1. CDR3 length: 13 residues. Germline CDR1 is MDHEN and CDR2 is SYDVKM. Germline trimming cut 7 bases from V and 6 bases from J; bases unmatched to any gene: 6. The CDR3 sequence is CASKRQGAREQYF. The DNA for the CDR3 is TGTGCCAGCAAGAGACAGGGGGCGCGCGAGCAGTACTTC.

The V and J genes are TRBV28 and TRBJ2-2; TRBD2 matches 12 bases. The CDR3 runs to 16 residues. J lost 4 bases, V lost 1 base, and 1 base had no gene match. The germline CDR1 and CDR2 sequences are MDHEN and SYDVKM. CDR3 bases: TGTGCCAGCAGTTTATCTAGCGGGGGGGCCACCGGGGAGCTGTTTTTT. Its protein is CASSLSSGGATGELFF.

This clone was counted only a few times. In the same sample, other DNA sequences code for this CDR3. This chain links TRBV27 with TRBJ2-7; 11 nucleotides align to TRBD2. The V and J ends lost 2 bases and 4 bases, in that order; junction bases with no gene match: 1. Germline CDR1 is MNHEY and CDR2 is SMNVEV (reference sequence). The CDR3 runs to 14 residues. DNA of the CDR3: TGTGCCAGCAGTTTACTAGCGGGAGGTTACGAGCAGTACTTC. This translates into CASSLLAGGYEQYF.

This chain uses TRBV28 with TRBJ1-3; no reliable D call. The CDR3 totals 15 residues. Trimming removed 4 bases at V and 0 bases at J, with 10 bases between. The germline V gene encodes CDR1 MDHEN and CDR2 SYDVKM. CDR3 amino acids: CASSSTGISGNTIYF. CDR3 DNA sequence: TGTGCCAGCAGTTCCACGGGGATCTCTGGAAACACCATATATTTT.

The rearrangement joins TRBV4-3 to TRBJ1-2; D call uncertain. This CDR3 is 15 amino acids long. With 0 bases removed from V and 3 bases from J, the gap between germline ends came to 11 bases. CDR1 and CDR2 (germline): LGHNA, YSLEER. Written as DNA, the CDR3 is TGCGCCAGCAGCCAAGATGACGGCACCTACTATGGCTACACCTTC. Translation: CASSQDDGTYYGYTF.

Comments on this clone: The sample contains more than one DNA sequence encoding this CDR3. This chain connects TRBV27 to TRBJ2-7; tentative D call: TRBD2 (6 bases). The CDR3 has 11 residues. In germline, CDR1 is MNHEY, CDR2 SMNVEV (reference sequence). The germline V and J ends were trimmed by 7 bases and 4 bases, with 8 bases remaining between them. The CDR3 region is CASNGGYEQYF. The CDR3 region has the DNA TGTGCCAGCAATGGGGGGTACGAGCAGTACTTC.

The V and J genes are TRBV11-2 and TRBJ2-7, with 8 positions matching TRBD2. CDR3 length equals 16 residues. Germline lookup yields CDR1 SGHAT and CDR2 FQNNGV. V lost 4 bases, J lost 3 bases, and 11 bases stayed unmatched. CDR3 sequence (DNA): TGTGCCAGCAGCTGGGGCGGGAAGAGCGGGAGCTACGAGCAGTACTTC. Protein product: CASSWGGKSGSYEQYF. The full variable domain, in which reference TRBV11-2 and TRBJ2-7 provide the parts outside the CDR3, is EAGVAQSPRYKIIEKRQSVAFWCNPISGHATLYWYQQILGQGPKLLIQFQNNGVVDDSQLPKDRFSAERLKGVDSTLKIQPAKLEDSAVYLCASSWGGKSGSYEQYFGPGTRLTVT.

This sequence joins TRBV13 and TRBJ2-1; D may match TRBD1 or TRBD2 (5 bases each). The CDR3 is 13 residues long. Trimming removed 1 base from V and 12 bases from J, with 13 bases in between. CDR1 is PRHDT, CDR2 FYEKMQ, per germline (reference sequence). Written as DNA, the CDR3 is TGTGCCAGCAGCTTAGTGGTCAGGGACGGGCAGTTCTTC. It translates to CASSLVVRDGQFF. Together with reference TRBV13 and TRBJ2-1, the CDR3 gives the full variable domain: AAGVIQSPRHLIKEKRETATLKCYPIPRHDTVYWYQQGPGQDPQFLISFYEKMQSDKGSIPDRFSAQQFSDYHSELNMSSLELGDSALYFCASSLVVRDGQFFGPGTRLTVL.

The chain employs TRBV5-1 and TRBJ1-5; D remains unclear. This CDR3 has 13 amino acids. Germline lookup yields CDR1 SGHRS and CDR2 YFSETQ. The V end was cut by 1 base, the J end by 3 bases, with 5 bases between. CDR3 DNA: TGCGCCAGCAGCTTGTCTTCCAATCAGCCCCAGCATTTT. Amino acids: CASSLSSNQPQHF.

DNA for the CDR3: TGTGCCAGCAGCCCCCCCGGTCAGTCAGAGACCCAGTACTTC. Protein product: CASSPPGQSETQYF. The chain couples TRBV7-6 to TRBJ2-5; D unclear. Trimming stripped 5 bases from V and 4 bases from J, with 14 bases between. CDR3 size: 14 residues. The germline gives CDR1 SGHVS, CDR2 FNYEAQ.

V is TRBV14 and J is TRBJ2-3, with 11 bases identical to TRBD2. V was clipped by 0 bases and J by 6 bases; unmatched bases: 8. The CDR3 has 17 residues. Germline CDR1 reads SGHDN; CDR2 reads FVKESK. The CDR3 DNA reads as TGTGCCAGCAGCCAAGACGTCCTAGCGGGGGGCGGTGATACGCAGTATTTT. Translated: CASSQDVLAGGGDTQYF.

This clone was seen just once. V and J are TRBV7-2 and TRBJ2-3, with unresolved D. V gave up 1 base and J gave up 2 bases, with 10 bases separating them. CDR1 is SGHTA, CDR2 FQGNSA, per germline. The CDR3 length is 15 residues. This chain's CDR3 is CASSLGPFTTDTQYF. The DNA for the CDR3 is TGTGCCAGCAGCTTAGGACCGTTTACCACAGATACGCAGTATTTT.

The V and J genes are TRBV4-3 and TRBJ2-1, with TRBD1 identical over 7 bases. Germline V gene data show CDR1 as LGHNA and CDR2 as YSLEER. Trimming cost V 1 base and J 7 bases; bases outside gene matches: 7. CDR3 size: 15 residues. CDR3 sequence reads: CASSQGAGGWNEQFF. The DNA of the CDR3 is TGCGCCAGCAGCCAAGGAGCAGGGGGTTGGAATGAGCAGTTCTTC.

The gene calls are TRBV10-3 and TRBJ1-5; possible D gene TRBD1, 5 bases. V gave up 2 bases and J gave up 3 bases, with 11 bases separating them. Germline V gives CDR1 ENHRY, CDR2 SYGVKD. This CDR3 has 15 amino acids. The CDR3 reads CAISEDGAFNQPQHF. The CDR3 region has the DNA TGTGCCATCAGTGAGGACGGGGCTTTCAATCAGCCCCAGCATTTT.

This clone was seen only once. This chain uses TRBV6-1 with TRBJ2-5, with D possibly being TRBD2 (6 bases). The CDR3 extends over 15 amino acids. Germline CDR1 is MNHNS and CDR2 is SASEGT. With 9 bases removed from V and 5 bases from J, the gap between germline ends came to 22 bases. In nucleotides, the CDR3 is TGTGCCAGTAACTCCCACGGAGGGAGTACTGAGACCCAGTACTTC. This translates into CASNSHGGSTETQYF.

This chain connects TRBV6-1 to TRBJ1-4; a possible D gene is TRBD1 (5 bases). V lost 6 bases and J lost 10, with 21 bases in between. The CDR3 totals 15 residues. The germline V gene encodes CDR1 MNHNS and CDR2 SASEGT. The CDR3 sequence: CASSELLGTGGKLFF. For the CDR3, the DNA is TGTGCCAGCAGCGAACTTTTAGGTACAGGTGGAAAACTGTTTTTT.

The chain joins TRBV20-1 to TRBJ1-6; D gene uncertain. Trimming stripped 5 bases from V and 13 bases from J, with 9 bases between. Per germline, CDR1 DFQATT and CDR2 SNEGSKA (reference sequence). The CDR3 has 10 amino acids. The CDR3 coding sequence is TGCAGTGCTGACATTTGCCCCCTCCACTTT. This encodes CSADICPLHF.

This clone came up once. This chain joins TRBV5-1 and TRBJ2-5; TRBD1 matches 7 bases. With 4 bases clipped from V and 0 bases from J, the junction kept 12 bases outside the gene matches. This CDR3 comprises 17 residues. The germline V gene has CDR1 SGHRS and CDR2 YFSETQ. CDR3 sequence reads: CASSQRPTDRYQETQYF. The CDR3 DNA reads TGCGCCAGCAGCCAACGCCCGACGGACAGGTACCAAGAGACCCAGTACTTC.

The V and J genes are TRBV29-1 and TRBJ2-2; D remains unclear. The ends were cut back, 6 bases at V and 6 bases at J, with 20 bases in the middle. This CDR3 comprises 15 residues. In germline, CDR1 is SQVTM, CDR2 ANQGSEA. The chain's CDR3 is CSVSLWASRSGELFF. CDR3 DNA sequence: TGCAGCGTCTCCCTCTGGGCCAGTAGGTCCGGGGAGCTGTTTTTT.

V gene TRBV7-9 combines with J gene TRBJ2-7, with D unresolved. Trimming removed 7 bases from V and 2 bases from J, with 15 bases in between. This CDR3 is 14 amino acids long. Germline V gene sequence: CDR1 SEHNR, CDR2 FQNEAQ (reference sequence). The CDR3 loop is CASTPVLRPYEQYF. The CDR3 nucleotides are TGTGCCAGCACCCCGGTACTAAGGCCCTACGAGCAGTACTTC.

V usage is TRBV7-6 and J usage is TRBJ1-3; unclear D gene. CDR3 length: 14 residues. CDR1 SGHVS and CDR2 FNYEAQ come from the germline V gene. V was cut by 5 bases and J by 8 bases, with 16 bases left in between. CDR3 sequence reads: CASSPYSGRDTIYF. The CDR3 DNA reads TGTGCCAGCAGCCCATACTCCGGTAGGGACACCATATATTTT.